The 13 T cell receptor beta chains below come from one sample, sequenced in a study of shared clonotypes between healthy human individuals (dated by TCRdb to 2019 to 2021). To prepare the library, the immunoSEQ multiplex PCR assay was applied. This immuneACCESS table, as held by TCRdb, lists in-frame sequences with V and J called but not all clones. Of the missing ones, under half trace to an unresolved V gene in checked studies; the others have no known cause. Within this sample are hundreds of thousands of clones, with more than 70% of them counted one time only. The top ten clones comprise more than 1.5% of the sample. Sequencing was carried out using memory CD4+ T cells sorted from blood. The sample's cell subset or site label, in plain terms: CD45RA-negative fraction. Every receptor here comes from a woman in her 30s in good health.

This clone appeared many times. The sample holds other DNA sequences that translate to the same CDR3. This chain uses TRBV7-9 with TRBJ1-2; D remains unclear. CDR1 and CDR2 from the germline V gene are SEHNR and FQNEAQ (reference sequence). CDR3 length: 11 residues. V was trimmed by 1 base and J by 6 bases, leaving 3 bases between them. CDR3 in DNA: TGTGCCAGCAGCTTAGGGGATGGCTACACCTTC. Its translation: CASSLGDGYTF.

The rearrangement links TRBV27 to TRBJ1-5; 7 bases align to TRBD1. The CDR3 consists of 14 residues. Germline V lookup: CDR1 MNHEY, CDR2 SMNVEV (reference sequence). V shed 7 bases, J shed 1 base, and the junction held 4 bases outside the gene matches. The CDR3 loop is CASKPGQSNQPQHF. As DNA, the CDR3 is TGTGCCAGCAAACCGGGACAGAGCAATCAGCCCCAGCATTTT.

The rearrangement uses TRBV18 and TRBJ2-5, with 8 bases matching TRBD2. The CDR3 is 17 amino acids. V shed 3 bases and J 5 bases; nucleotides not matched to a gene: 14. Germline values: CDR1 KGHSH, CDR2 LQKENI. In DNA, the CDR3 is TGTGCCAGCTCACCCCGGGGAGCGGGAGAGATTTTGGAGACCCAGTACTTC. Protein sequence: CASSPRGAGEILETQYF. Full variable domain (missing parts from reference TRBV18 and TRBJ2-5): NAGVMQNPRHLVRRRGQEARLRCSPMKGHSHVYWYRQLPEEGLKFMVYLQKENIIDESGMPKERFSAEFPKEGPSILRIQQVVRGDSAAYFCASSPRGAGEILETQYFGPGTRLLVL.

This chain joins TRBV6-1 and TRBJ1-2; no firm D call. Trimming pared 2 bases from V and 4 bases from J, leaving 8 bases between. In germline, CDR1 is MNHNS, CDR2 SASEGT. The CDR3 spans 13 residues. The CDR3: CASSERDTYGYTF. DNA of the CDR3: TGTGCCAGCAGTGAAAGGGATACCTATGGCTACACCTTC.

The rearrangement uses TRBV5-4 and TRBJ2-7; tentatively, D is TRBD2 (6 bases). The germline V and J ends were trimmed by 4 bases and 4 bases, with 24 bases remaining between them. Germline CDR1 and CDR2: SGHNT and YYREEE (reference sequence). The CDR3 totals 17 residues. The DNA of the CDR3 is TGTGCCAGCAGCGGGGAGTGGTGGTCCGGGGGAGAGTACGAGCAGTACTTC. It specifies CASSGEWWSGGEYEQYF.

This clone was picked up a small number of times. Here the CDR3 reads CASSTDRVHQPQHF. Written as DNA, the CDR3 is TGTGCCAGCTCAACAGACAGGGTTCATCAGCCCCAGCATTTT. The chain couples TRBV18 to TRBJ1-5, with 7 positions matching TRBD1. This CDR3 is 14 amino acids long. Trimming removed 5 bases from V and 5 bases from J; junction bases left unmatched: 6. Germline-derived CDR1 and CDR2 are KGHSH and LQKENI.

The chain combines TRBV19 with TRBJ2-5; D is unresolved. V was pared by 7 bases and J by 1 base, with 7 bases between. This CDR3 has 12 amino acids. The germline gives CDR1 LNHDA, CDR2 SQIVND (reference sequence). The CDR3 DNA follows: TGTGCCAGTACTCCGGGCCAAGAGACCCAGTACTTC. It yields the protein CASTPGQETQYF.

The CDR3: CASSLTPAAEAFF. DNA for the CDR3: TGTGCCAGCAGCTTAACGCCAGCGGCTGAAGCTTTCTTT. The gene calls are TRBV7-9 and TRBJ1-1, with no clear D. Looked up from germline, CDR1 is SEHNR and CDR2 is FQNEAQ (reference sequence). V gave up 2 bases and J gave up 6 bases, with 10 bases separating them. The CDR3 contains 13 residues.

V and J are TRBV6-5 and TRBJ2-2; 8 nucleotides line up with TRBD1. The length of the CDR3 is 14 residues. In germline, CDR1 is MNHEY, CDR2 SVGAGI. J gave up 1 base and V 8 bases, and 3 bases lay outside the gene matches. The CDR3 bases are TGTGCCAGCGCCGGGACAGGGAACACCGGGGAGCTGTTTTTT. Protein sequence: CASAGTGNTGELFF.

The J gene is TRBJ1-2, the V gene TRBV28; D is uncertain. CDR3 length: 14 residues. Between the trimmed V and J ends, which lost 2 bases and 4 bases, there was a span of 11 bases. Looked up from germline, CDR1 is MDHEN and CDR2 is SYDVKM. CDR3 in DNA: TGTGCCAGCAGTTTAGTTCAGACTATCTATGGCTACACCTTC. This codes for CASSLVQTIYGYTF.

V gene TRBV6-6 combines with J gene TRBJ2-3; 11 bases are shared with TRBD2. V shed 5 bases, J shed 5 bases, and the junction held 6 bases outside the gene matches. This CDR3 is 15 amino acids long. Germline CDR1 MNHNY, CDR2 SVGAGI (reference sequence). The CDR3 sequence is CASSRLAGYGDTQYF. The CDR3 bases are TGTGCCAGCAGTAGACTAGCGGGATACGGAGATACGCAGTATTTT.

V gene TRBV27 combines with J gene TRBJ2-7; TRBD1 is a possible D gene (5 bases). Looked up from germline, CDR1 is MNHEY and CDR2 is SMNVEV (reference sequence). This CDR3 comprises 15 residues. V was shortened by 3 bases and J by 6 bases, with 18 bases between the two germline ends. The CDR3 DNA reads TGTGCCAGCAGTTTGGGGCCCCCCTGGTTAGGCGAGCAGTACTTC. It encodes CASSLGPPWLGEQYF.

The genes are TRBV30 and TRBJ2-7; 10 nucleotides agree with TRBD2. CDR3 length equals 14 residues. Germline V lookup: CDR1 GTSNPN, CDR2 SVGIG (reference sequence). J was trimmed by 5 bases and V by 2 bases; bases with no gene match: 6. The chain's CDR3 is CAWSTAGGPHEQYF. CDR3 bases: TGTGCCTGGAGTACAGCGGGAGGGCCCCACGAGCAGTACTTC. Combining the CDR3 with reference TRBV30 and TRBJ2-7 gives the whole variable domain SQTIHQWPATLVQPVGSPLSLECTVEGTSNPNLYWYRQAAGRGLQLLFYSVGIGQISSEVPQNLSASRPQDRQFILSSKKLLLSDSGFYLCAWSTAGGPHEQYFGPGTRLTVT.